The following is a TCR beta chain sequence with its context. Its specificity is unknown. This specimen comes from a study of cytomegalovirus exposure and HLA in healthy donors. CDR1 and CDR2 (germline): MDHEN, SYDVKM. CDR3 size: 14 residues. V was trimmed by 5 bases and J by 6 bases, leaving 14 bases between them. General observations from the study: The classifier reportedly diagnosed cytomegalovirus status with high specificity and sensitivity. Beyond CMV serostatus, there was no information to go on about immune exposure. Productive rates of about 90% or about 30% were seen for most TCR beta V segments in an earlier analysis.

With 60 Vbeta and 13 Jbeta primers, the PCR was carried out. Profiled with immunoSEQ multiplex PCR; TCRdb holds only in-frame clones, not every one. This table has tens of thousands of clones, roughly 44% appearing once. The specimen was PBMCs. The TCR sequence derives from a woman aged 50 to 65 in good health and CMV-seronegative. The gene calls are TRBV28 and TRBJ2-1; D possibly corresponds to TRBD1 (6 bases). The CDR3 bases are TGTGCCAGCAGTCCCGCCCGACAGGCCAATGAGCAGTTCTTC. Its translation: CASSPARQANEQFF.